The entry that follows covers one TCR beta chain sequence. There is no known antigen for this receptor. No base qualities exist here, and no much larger clone lies one base off it. These data belong to a study of T cell repertoires in cytomegalovirus infection (dated 2019 in TCRdb). At the level of the whole study: Alongside well-studied HLA-B-restricted epitopes, the peptide stimulations were aimed at recently identified HLA-C-restricted CMV epitopes, whose presentation resists viral immunomodulation. Donor HLA type was relevant to the analysis, as public TCR beta signatures indicated carriage of CMV infection together with the matching HLA type.

The paper's findings and limits, for the study overall: The ex vivo response was dominated by HLA-C-restricted CMV-specific TCR beta clonotypes, which also provided the single most frequent clonotype in two of eight donors. In both this cohort and an independent roughly 350-donor cohort, the cumulative frequency of public TCR beta family members distinguished carriers of CMV infection plus the relevant HLA type.

The treatment or condition label here, explained by the study, means: in vitro stimulation with specific CMV peptide epitopes to enrich CMV-specific T cells. The sample was run on an Illumina HiSeq 1500. TCRdb redid the processing of the public reads, applying fastp at Q25 and MiXCR, and retained in-frame beta chains. Identical CDR3 protein sequences are pooled into one entry, listed with their most common genes and DNA. Here the sample has hundreds of thousands of distinct CDR3 sequences; about 33% occur a single time. The ten top clones hold roughly 15% of the sample. The source was cultured PBMCs, collected from culture after CMV antigen stimulation. This clonotype was sampled from a human donor in good health (CMV status not recorded). Some clones in this sample may be carry-over from other donors' samples.

The nucleotides are TGTGCCAGCAGCTTGACAGGGGGTTCGTCACCCCTCCACTTT. This gives the protein CASSLTGGSSPLHF. In this chain, TRBV7-8 is recombined with TRBJ1-6, and TRBD1 aligns with 9 junction nucleotides. The germline V and J ends show losses of 3 bases and 10 bases respectively, and no gene match explains 4 bases of the junction. The CDR3 numbers 14 residues from cysteine through phenylalanine. Here the CDR3 DNA is all that survives: 42 bases in frame from base 1. From a lookup of the germline V gene, CDR1 and CDR2 are SGHVS and FQNEAQ.